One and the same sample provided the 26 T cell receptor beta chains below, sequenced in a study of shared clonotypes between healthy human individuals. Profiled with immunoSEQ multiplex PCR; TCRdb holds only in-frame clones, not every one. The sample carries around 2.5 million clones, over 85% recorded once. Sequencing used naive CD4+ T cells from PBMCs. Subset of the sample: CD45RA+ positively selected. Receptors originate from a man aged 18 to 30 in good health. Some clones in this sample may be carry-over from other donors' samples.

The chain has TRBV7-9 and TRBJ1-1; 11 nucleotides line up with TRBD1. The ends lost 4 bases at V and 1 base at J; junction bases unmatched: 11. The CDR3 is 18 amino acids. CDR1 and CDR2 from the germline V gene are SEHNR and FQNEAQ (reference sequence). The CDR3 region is CASSYSRWGQGGNTEAFF. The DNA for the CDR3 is TGTGCCAGCAGCTACTCCCGGTGGGGACAGGGGGGGAACACTGAAGCTTTCTTT. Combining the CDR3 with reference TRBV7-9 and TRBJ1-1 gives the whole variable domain DTGVSQNPRHKITKRGQNVTFRCDPISEHNRLYWYRQTLGQGPEFLTYFQNEAQLEKSRLLSDRFSAERPKGSFSTLEIQRTEQGDSAMYLCASSYSRWGQGGNTEAFFGQGTRLTVV.

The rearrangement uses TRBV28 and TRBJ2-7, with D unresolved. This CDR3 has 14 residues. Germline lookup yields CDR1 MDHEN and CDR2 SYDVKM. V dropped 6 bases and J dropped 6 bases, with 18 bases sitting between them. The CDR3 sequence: CASSRPRALGEQYF. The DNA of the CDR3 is TGTGCCAGCAGCCGCCCCCGAGCGTTGGGCGAGCAGTACTTC. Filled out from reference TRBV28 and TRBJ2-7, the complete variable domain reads DVKVTQSSRYLVKRTGEKVFLECVQDMDHENMFWYRQDPGLGLRLIYFSYDVKMKEKGDIPEGYSVSREKKERFSLILESASTNQTSMYLCASSRPRALGEQYFGPGTRLTVT.

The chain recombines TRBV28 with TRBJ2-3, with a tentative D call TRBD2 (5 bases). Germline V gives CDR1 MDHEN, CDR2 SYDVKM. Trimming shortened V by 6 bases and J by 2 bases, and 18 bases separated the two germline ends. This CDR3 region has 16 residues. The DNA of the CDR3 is TGTGCCAGCAGCCCTCGGGGAGAACTACCCACAGATACGCAGTATTTT. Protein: CASSPRGELPTDTQYF.

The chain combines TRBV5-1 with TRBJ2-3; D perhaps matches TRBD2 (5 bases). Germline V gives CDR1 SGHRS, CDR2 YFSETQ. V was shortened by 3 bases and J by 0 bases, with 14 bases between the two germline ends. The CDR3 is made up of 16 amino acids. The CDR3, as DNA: TGCGCCAGCAGCTCCCGGACGGGGTTAAGCACAGATACGCAGTATTTT. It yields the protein CASSSRTGLSTDTQYF.

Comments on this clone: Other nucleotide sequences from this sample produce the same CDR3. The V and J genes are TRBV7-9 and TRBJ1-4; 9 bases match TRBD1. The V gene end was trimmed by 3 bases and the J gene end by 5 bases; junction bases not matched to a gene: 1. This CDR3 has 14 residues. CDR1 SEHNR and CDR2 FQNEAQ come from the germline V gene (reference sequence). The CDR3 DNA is TGTGCCAGCAGCTTGGGACAGGGAAATGAAAAACTGTTTTTT. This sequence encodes CASSLGQGNEKLFF.

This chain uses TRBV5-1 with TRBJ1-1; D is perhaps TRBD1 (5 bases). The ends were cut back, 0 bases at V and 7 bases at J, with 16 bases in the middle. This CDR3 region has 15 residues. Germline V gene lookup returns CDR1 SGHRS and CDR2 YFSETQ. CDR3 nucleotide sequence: TGCGCCAGCAGCTTGGCCTTATTGGGGACGGGTGAAGCTTTCTTT. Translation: CASSLALLGTGEAFF.

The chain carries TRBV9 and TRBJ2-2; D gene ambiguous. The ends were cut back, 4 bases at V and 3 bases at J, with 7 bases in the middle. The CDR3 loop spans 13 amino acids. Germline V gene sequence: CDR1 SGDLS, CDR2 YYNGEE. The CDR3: CASSIVDTGELFF. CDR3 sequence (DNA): TGTGCCAGCAGCATTGTCGACACCGGGGAGCTGTTTTTT.

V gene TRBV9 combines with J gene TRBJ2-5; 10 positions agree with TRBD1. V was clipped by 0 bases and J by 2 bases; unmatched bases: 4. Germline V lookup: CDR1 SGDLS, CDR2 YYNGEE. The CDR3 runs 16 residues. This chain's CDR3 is CASSVATGQGQETQYF. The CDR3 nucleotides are TGTGCCAGCAGCGTAGCTACGGGACAGGGGCAAGAGACCCAGTACTTC.

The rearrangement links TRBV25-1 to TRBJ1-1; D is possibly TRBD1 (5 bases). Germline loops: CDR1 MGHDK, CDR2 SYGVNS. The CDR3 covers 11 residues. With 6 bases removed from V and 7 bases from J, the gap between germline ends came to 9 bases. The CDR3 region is CASRRGGEAFF. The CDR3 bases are TGTGCCAGCAGAAGGGGCGGTGAAGCTTTCTTT.

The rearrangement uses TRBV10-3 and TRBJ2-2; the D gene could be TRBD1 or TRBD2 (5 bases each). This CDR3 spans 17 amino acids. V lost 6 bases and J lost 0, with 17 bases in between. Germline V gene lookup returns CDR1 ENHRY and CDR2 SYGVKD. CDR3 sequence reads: CAIRRDGLNSNTGELFF. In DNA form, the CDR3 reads TGTGCCATCAGAAGGGACGGCCTAAATTCGAACACCGGGGAGCTGTTTTTT.

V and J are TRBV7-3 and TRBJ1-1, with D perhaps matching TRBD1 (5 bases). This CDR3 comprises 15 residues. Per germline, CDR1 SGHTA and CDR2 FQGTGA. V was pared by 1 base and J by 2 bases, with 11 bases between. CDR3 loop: CASSLMGGTNTEAFF. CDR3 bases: TGTGCCAGCAGCTTAATGGGGGGGACCAACACTGAAGCTTTCTTT.

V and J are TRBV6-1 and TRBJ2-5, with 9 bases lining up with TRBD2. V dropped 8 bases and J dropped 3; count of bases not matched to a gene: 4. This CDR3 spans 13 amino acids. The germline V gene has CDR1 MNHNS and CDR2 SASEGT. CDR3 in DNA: TGTGCCAGCGCCTTAGCGGGAGAAGAGACCCAGTACTTC. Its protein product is CASALAGEETQYF.

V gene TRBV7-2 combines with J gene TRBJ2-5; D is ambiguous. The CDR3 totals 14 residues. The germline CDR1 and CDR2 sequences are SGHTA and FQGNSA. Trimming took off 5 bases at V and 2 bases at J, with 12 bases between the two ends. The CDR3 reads CASSPVRAQETQYF. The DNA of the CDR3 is TGTGCCAGCAGCCCAGTTCGAGCACAAGAGACCCAGTACTTC.

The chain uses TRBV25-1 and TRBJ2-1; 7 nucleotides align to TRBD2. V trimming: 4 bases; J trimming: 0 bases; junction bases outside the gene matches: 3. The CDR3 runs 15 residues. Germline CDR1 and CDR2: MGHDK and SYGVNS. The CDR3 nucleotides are TGTGCCAGCAGTGTGGGGGGGGGCTCCTACAATGAGCAGTTCTTC. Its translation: CASSVGGGSYNEQFF.

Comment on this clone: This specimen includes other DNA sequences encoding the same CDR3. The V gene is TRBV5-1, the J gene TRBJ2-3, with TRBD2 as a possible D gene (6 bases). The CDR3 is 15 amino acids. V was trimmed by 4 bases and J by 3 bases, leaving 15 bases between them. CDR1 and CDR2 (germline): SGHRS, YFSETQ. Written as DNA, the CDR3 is TGCGCCAGCAGCCCAAGCGGGCGGGGAACAGATACGCAGTATTTT. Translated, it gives CASSPSGRGTDTQYF.

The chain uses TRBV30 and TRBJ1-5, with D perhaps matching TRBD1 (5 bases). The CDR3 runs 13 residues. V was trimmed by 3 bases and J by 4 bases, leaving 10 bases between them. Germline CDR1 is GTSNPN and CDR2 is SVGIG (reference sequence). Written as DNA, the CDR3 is TGTGCCTGGAGGGCGGACAAGAATCAGCCCCAGCATTTT. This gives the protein CAWRADKNQPQHF. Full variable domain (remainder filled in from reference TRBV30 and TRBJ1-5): SQTIHQWPATLVQPVGSPLSLECTVEGTSNPNLYWYRQAAGRGLQLLFYSVGIGQISSEVPQNLSASRPQDRQFILSSKKLLLSDSGFYLCAWRADKNQPQHFGDGTRLSIL.

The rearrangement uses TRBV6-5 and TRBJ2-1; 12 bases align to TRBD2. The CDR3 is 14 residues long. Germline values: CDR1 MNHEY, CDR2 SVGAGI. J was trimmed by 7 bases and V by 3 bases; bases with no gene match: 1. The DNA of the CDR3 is TGTGCCAGCAGTTATACTAGCGGGGGGAATGAGCAGTTCTTC. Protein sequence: CASSYTSGGNEQFF.

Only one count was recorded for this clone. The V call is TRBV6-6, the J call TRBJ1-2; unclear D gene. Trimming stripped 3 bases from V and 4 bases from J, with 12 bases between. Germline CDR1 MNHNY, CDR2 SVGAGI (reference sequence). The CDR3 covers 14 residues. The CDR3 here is CASSYGRQGYGYTF. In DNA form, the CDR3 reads TGTGCCAGCAGTTATGGCCGGCAAGGCTATGGCTACACCTTC.

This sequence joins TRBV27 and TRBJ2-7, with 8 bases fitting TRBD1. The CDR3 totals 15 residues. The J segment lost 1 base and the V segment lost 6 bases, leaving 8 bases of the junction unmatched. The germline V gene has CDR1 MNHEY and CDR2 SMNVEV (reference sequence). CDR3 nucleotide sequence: TGTGCCAGCAGCCGTGGGACAGGTCGGTCCTACGAGCAGTACTTC. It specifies CASSRGTGRSYEQYF.

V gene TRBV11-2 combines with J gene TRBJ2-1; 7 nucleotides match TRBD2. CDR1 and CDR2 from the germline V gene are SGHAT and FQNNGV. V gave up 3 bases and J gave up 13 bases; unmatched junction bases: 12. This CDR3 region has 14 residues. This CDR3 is CASSFGEGRVSQFF. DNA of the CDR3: TGTGCCAGCAGCTTTGGAGAAGGGAGGGTGAGTCAGTTCTTC. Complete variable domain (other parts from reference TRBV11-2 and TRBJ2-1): EAGVAQSPRYKIIEKRQSVAFWCNPISGHATLYWYQQILGQGPKLLIQFQNNGVVDDSQLPKDRFSAERLKGVDSTLKIQPAKLEDSAVYLCASSFGEGRVSQFFGPGTRLTVL.

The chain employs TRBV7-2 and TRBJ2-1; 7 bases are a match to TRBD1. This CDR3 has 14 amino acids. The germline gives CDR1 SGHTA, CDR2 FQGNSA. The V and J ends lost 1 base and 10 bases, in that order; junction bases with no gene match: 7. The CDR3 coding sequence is TGTGCCAGCAGCTTAGAAGGGACAGTCGGAGAGCAGTTCTTC. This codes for CASSLEGTVGEQFF.

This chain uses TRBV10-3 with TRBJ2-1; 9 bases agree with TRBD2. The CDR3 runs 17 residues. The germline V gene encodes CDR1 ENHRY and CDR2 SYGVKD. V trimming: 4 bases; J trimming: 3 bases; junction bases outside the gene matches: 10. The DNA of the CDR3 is TGTGCCATCAGTGGTTGGATAGCGGGAGAGAACTACAATGAGCAGTTCTTC. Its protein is CAISGWIAGENYNEQFF.

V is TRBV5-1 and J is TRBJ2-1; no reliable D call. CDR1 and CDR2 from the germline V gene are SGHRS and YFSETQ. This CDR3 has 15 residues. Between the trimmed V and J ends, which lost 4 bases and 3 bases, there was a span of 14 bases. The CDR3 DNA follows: TGCGCCAGCAGCCCCGTCCCCTCGAACTACAATGAGCAGTTCTTC. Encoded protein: CASSPVPSNYNEQFF. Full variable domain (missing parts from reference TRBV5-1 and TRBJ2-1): KAGVTQTPRYLIKTRGQQVTLSCSPISGHRSVSWYQQTPGQGLQFLFEYFSETQRNKGNFPGRFSGRQFSNSRSEMNVSTLELGDSALYLCASSPVPSNYNEQFFGPGTRLTVL.

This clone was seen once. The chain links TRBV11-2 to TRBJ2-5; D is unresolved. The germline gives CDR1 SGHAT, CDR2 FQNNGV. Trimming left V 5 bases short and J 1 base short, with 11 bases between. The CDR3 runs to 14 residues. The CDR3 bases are TGTGCCAGCAGCCCCTCTTCACCCCAAGAGACCCAGTACTTC. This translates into CASSPSSPQETQYF.

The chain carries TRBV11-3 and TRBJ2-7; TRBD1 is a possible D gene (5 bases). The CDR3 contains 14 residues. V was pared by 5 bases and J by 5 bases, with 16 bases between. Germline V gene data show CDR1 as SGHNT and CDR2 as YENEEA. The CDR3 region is CASSTQGAPNEQYF. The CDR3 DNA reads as TGTGCCAGCAGCACCCAGGGTGCACCCAACGAGCAGTACTTC.

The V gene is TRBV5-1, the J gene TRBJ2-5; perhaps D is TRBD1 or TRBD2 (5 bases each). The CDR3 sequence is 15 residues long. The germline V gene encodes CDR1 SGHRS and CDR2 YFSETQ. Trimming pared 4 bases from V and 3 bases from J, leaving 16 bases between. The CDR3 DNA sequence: TGCGCCAGCAGCCTCCCGCAGGGACCTAAAGAGACCCAGTACTTC. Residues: CASSLPQGPKETQYF.